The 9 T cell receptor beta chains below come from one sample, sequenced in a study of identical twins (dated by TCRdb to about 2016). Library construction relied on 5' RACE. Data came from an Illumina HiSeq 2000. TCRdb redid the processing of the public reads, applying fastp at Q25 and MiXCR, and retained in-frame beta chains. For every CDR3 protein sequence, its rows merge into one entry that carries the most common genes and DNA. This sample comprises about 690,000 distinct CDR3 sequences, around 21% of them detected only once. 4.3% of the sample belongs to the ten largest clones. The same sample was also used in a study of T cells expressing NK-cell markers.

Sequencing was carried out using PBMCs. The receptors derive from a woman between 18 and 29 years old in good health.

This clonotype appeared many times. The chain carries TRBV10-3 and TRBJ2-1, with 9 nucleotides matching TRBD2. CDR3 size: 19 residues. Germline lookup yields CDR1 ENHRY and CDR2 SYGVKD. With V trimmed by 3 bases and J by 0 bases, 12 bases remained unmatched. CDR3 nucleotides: TGTGCCATCAGTGACTCAGCCGGGGGAGCGGGGGGCTCCTACAATGAGCAGTTCTTC. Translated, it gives CAISDSAGGAGGSYNEQFF.

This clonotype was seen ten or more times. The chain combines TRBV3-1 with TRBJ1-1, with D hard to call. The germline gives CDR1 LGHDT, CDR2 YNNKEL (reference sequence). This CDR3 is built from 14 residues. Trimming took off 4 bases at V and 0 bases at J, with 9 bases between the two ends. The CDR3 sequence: CASSPAGMNTEAFF. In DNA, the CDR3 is TGTGCCAGCAGCCCGGCGGGGATGAACACTGAAGCTTTCTTT.

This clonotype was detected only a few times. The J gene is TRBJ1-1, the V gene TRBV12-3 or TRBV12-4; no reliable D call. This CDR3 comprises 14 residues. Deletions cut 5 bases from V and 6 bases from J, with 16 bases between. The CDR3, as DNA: TGTGCCAGCAGTCGCCGGGAAAATACCCCTGAAGCTTTCTTT. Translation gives CASSRRENTPEAFF.

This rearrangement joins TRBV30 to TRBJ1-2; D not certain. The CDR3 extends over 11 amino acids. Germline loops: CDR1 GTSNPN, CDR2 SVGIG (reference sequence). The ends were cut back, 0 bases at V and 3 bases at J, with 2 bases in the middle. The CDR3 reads CAWSVDYGYTF. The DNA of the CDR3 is TGTGCCTGGAGTGTAGACTATGGCTACACCTTC.

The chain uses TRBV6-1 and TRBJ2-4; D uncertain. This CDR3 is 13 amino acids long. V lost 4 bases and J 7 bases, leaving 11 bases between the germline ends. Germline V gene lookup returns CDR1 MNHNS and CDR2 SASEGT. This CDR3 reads CASSGVQGNIQYF. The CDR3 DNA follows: TGTGCCAGCAGTGGGGTGCAAGGGAACATTCAGTACTTC.

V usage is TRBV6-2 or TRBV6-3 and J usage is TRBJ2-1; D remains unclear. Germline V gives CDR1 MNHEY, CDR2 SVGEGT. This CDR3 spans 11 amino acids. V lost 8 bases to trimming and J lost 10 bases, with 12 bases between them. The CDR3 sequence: CASSKIGEQFF. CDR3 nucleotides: TGTGCCAGCTCGAAAATCGGCGAGCAGTTCTTC.

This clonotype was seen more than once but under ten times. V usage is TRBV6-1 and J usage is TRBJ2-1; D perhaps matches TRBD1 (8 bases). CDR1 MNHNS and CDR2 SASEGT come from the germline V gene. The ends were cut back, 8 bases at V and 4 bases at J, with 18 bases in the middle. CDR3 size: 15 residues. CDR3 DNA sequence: TGTGCCAGCGGGGGGGCCGGGACAGGATACAATGAGCAGTTCTTC. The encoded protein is CASGGAGTGYNEQFF.

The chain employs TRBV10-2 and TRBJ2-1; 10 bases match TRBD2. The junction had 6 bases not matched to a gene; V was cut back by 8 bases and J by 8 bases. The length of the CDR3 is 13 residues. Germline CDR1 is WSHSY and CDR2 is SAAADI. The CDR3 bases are TGCGCCAGCGCCCTAGCGGGAGACTATGAGCAGTTCTTC. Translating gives CASALAGDYEQFF.

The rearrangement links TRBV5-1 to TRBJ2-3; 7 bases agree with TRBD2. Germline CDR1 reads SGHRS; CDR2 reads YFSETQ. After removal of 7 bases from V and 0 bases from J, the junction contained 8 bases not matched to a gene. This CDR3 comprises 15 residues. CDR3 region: CASALAASSTDTQYF. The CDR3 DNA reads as TGCGCCAGCGCCCTAGCGGCCTCGAGCACAGATACGCAGTATTTT.